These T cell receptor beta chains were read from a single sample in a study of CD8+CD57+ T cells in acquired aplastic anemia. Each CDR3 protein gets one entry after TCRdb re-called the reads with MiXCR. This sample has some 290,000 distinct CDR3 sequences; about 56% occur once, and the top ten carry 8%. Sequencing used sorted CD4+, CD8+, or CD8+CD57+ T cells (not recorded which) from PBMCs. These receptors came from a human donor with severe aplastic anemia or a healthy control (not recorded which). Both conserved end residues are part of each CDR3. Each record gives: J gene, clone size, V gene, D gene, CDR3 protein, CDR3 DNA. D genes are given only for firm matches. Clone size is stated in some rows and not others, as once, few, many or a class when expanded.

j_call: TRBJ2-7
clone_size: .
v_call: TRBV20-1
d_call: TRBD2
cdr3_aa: CSARVAGAYEQYF
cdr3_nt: TGCAGTGCTAGAGTAGCGGGAGCCTACGAGCAGTACTTC

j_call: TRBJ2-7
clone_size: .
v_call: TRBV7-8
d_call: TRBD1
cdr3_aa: CASSLDRGQYEQYF
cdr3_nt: TGTGCCAGCAGCCTCGACAGGGGGCAGTACGAGCAGTACTTC

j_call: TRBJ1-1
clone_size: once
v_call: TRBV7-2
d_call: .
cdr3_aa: CASSLGLGWATEAFF
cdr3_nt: TGTGCCAGCAGCTTAGGGTTGGGATGGGCCACTGAAGCTTTCTTT

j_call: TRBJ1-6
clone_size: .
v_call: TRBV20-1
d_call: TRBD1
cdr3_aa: CSAIRQGKANSPLHF
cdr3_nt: TGCAGTGCGATACGACAGGGTAAAGCTAATTCACCCCTCCACTTT

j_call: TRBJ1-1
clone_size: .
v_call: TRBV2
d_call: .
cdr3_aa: CASWGGLNTEAFF
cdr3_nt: TGTGCCAGCTGGGGAGGGTTGAACACTGAAGCTTTCTTT

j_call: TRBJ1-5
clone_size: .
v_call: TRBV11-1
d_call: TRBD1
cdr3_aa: CASSLQGGSSPQHF
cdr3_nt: TGTGCCAGCAGCCTACAGGGGGGTTCCTCGCCCCAGCATTTT

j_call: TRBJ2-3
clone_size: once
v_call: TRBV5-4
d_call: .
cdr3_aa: CASRTNLDSTDTQYF
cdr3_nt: TGTGCCAGCAGGACTAACCTTGACAGCACAGATACGCAGTATTTT

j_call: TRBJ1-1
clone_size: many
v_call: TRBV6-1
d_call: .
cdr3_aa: CASSELRGRLLSVEAFF
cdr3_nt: TGTGCCAGCAGTGAACTGAGGGGACGCTTATTGAGCGTTGAAGCTTTCTTT

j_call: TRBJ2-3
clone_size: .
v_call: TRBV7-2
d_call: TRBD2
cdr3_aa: CASSLGRRLAGEGLARPDTQYF
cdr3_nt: TGTGCCAGCAGCTTAGGTCGTCGACTAGCGGGGGAAGGACTCGCTAGGCCAGATACGCAGTATTTT

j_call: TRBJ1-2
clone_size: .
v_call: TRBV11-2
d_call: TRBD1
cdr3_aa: CASTRQGEANGYTF
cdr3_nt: TGTGCCAGCACACGACAGGGGGAAGCGAATGGCTACACCTTC

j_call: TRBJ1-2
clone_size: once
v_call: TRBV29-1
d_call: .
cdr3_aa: CSVEETGYGYTF
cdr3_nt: TGCAGCGTTGAGGAGACAGGTTATGGCTACACCTTC

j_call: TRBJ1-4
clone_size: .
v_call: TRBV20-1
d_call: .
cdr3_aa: CSAEALVEAEKLFF
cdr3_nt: TGCAGTGCCGAGGCCCTAGTAGAGGCTGAAAAACTGTTTTTT

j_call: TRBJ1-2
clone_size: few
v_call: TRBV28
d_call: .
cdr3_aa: CASSLSKGTNYGYTF
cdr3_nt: TGTGCCAGCAGTTTAAGCAAGGGGACTAACTATGGCTACACCTTC

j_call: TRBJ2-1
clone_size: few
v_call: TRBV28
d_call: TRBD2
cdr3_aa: CASSSTSGGHNEQFF
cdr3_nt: TGTGCCAGCAGTTCGACTAGCGGGGGCCATAATGAGCAGTTCTTC

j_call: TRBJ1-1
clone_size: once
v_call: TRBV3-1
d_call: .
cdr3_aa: CASSQGRRVGVTEAFF
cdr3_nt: TGTGCCAGCAGCCAAGGGCGCAGGGTGGGAGTCACTGAAGCTTTCTTT

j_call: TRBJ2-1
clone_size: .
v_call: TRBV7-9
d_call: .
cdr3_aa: CASSLYDEQFF
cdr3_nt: TGTGCCAGCAGCTTATATGATGAGCAGTTCTTC

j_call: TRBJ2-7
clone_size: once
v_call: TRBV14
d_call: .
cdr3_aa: CASSQEYEQYF
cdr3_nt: TGTGCCAGCAGCCAAGAGTACGAGCAGTACTTC

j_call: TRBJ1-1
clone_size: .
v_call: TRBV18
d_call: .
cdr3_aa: CASSSDRNTEAFF
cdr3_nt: TGTGCCAGCTCATCGGACAGAAACACTGAAGCTTTCTTT

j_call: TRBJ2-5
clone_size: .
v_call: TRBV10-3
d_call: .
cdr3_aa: CASSYSRLETQYF
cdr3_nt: TGTGCCAGCAGTTACTCGAGGCTCGAGACCCAGTACTTC

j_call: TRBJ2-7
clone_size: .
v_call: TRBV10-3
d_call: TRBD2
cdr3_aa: CAIASGLAYEQYF
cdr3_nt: TGTGCCATAGCCTCGGGACTAGCCTACGAGCAGTACTTC

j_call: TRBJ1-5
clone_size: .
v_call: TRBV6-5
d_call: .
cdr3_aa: CASSYSRTGHPSSNQPQHF
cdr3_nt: TGTGCCAGCAGTTACTCGAGGACTGGACATCCATCGAGCAATCAGCCCCAGCATTTT

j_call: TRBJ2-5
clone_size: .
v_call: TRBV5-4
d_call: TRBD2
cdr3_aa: CASSITSGSKETQYF
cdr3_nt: TGTGCCAGCAGTATAACTAGCGGCTCTAAAGAGACCCAGTACTTC

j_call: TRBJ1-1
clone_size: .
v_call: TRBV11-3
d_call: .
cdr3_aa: CASSSRDLNAEAFF
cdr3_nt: TGTGCCAGCAGCTCCCGGGACCTGAACGCTGAAGCTTTCTTT

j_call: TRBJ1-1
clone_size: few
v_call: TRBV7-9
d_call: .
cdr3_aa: CASSPPGVEAFF
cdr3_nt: TGTGCCAGCAGCCCCCCCGGGGTCGAAGCTTTCTTT

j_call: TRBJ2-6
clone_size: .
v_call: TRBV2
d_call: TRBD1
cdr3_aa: CASTRDRGPSGANVLTF
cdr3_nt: TGTGCCAGCACCAGGGACAGGGGCCCCTCTGGGGCCAACGTCCTGACTTTC

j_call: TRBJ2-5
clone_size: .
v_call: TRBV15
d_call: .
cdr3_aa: CATSTGETQYF
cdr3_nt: TGTGCCACCAGTACTGGGGAGACCCAGTACTTC

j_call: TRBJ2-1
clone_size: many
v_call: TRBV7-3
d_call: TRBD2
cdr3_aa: CASSSTSGAVEQFF
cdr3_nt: TGTGCCAGCAGTTCGACTAGCGGGGCTGTTGAGCAGTTCTTC

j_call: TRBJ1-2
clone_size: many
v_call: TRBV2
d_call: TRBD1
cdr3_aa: CASRMITGEDGYTF
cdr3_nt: TGTGCCAGCAGGATGATTACAGGGGAAGACGGCTACACCTTC

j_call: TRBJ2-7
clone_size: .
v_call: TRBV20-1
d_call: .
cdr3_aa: CSATLFRGHEQYF
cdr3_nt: TGCAGTGCTACTCTCTTCAGGGGCCACGAGCAGTACTTC

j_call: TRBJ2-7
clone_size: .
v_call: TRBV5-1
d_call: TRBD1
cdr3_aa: CASSFSGGLEQYF
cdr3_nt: TGCGCCAGCAGCTTTTCAGGGGGCTTGGAGCAGTACTTC

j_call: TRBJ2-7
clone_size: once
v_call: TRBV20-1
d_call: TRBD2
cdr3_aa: CSARGTRGEQYF
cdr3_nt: TGCAGTGCTAGAGGGACTAGGGGCGAGCAGTACTTC

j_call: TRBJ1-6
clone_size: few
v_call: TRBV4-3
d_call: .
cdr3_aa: CASSQDFPLTGGNSPLHF
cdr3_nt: TGCGCCAGCAGCCAAGACTTTCCGTTAACAGGAGGAAATTCACCCCTCCACTTT

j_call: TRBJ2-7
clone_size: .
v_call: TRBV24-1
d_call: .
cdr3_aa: CATEDKQGSYEQYF
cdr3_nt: TGTGCCACCGAGGATAAACAGGGCTCCTACGAGCAGTACTTC

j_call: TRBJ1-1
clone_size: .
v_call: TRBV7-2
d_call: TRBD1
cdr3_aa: CASSYAGGRSTEAFF
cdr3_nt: TGTGCCAGCAGCTACGCAGGGGGCAGGTCCACTGAAGCTTTCTTT

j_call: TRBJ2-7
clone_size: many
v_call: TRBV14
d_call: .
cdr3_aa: CASSQVASQSSYEQYF
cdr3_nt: TGTGCCAGCAGCCAAGTCGCAAGTCAGAGCTCCTACGAGCAGTACTTC

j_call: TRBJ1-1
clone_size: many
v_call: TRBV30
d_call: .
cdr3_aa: CAWSVYTTEAFF
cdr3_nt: TGTGCCTGGAGTGTGTACACCACTGAAGCTTTCTTT

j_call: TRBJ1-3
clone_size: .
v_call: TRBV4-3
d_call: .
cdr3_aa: CASSQGTGTGNTIYF
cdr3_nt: TGCGCCAGCAGCCAGGGAACAGGGACTGGAAACACCATATATTTT

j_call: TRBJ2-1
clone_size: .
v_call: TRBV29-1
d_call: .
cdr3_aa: CSVVGLGVDEQFF
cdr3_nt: TGCAGCGTTGTAGGACTGGGGGTGGATGAGCAGTTCTTC

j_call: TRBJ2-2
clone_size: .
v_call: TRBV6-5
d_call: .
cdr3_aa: CATRTAGGTGELFF
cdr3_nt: TGTGCCACCCGTACGGCCGGGGGCACCGGGGAGCTGTTTTTT

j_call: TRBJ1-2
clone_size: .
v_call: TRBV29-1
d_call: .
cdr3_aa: CSVPRAGEDYGYTF
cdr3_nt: TGCAGCGTCCCAAGGGCAGGTGAGGACTATGGCTACACCTTC

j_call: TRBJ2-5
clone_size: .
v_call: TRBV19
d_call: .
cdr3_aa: CASSDQGTYSNQPQYF
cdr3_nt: TGTGCCAGTAGTGACCAGGGGACGTATAGCAATCAGCCCCAGTACTTC

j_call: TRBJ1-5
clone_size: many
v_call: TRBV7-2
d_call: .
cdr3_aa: CASSRGIGYQPQHF
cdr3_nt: TGTGCCAGCAGCCGAGGAATTGGGTATCAGCCCCAGCATTTT

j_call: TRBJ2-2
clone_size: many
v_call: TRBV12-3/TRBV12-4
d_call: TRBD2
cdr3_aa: CATPWGRGGPNGELFF
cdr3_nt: TGTGCCACCCCGTGGGGGCGGGGGGGCCCGAACGGGGAGCTGTTTTTT

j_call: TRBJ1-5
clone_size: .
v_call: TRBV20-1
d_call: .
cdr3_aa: CSANYNEHF
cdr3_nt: TGCAGTGCTAACTACAATGAGCATTTT

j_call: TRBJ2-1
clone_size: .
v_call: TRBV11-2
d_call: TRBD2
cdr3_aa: CASSLDGSGLAGGPAYFLQFF
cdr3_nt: TGTGCCAGCAGCTTAGATGGCTCGGGACTAGCGGGAGGGCCGGCCTATTTTTTGCAGTTCTTC